The T cell receptor (beta chain) under discussion was sequenced for a study of blood T cell repertoires in COVID-19. The germline V gene has CDR1 LGHNA and CDR2 YNFKEQ. CDR3 length: 19 residues. V trimming: 0 bases; J trimming: 1 base; junction bases outside the gene matches: 15. Clones were sequenced by immunoSEQ multiplex PCR, and TCRdb holds only the in-frame ones, with some missing. This repertoire shows about 89,000 clones, 80% to 95% found once; its top ten account for about 2.3%. The receptor was isolated from a human donor with active COVID-19. The donor label of this sample is uncertain. The rearrangement links TRBV4-2 to TRBJ2-7; 7 bases match TRBD1. The sequenced sample consisted of peripheral blood. CDR3: CASSQDSYETTGISYEQYF. The CDR3 nucleotides read TGTGCCAGCAGCCAAGATTCCTACGAGACGACAGGGATTTCCTACGAGCAGTACTTC.